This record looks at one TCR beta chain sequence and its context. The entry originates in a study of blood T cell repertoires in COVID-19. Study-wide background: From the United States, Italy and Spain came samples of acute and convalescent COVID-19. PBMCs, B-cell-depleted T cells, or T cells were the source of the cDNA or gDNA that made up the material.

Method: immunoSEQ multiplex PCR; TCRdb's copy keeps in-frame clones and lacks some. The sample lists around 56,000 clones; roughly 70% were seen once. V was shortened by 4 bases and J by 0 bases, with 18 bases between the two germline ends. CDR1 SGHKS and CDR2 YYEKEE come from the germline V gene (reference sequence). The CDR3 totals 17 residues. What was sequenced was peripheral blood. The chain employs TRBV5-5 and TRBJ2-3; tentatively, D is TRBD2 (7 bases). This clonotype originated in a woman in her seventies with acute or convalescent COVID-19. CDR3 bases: TGTGCCAGCAGCCCCCTAAAGGGGAGGGGGAGCACAGATACGCAGTATTTT. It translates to CASSPLKGRGSTDTQYF. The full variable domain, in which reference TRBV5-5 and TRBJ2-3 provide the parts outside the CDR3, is DAGVTQSPTHLIKTRGQQVTLRCSPISGHKSVSWYQQVLGQGPQFIFQYYEKEERGRGNFPDRFSARQFPNYSSELNVNALLLGDSALYLCASSPLKGRGSTDTQYFGPGTRLTVL.